Presented here are 5 T cell receptor beta chains from one specimen sequenced in a study of STAT3 mutations in large granular lymphocyte leukemia. This table comes from immunoSEQ multiplex PCR, and its TCRdb copy is limited to in-frame clones, with some not included. This table has about 16,000 clones, approximately 85% appearing once. These receptors are not linked to any known antigen. Study-level results: In T-cell large granular lymphocyte leukemia, about half of patients showed multiple immunodominant subclonotypes.

The material sequenced was peripheral blood mononuclear cells. These receptors came from a man aged 50-60 years with T-cell large granular lymphocyte leukemia. Some clones in this sample may be carry-over from other donors' samples.

The chain has TRBV6-1 and TRBJ1-5, with D perhaps TRBD1 (5 bases). Looked up from germline, CDR1 is MNHNS and CDR2 is SASEGT. This CDR3 spans 13 amino acids. V was clipped by 4 bases and J by 5 bases, with 9 bases between them. The CDR3 DNA follows: TGTGCCAGCAGTGGACAGCCGCATCAGCCCCAGCATTTT. Translated, it gives CASSGQPHQPQHF.

The chain recombines TRBV29-1 with TRBJ1-4, with TRBD1 matching over 11 bases. Per the germline V gene, CDR1 is SQVTM and CDR2 is ANQGSEA. CDR3 size: 17 residues. Trimming removed 6 bases from V and 0 bases from J; junction bases left unmatched: 9. CDR3 residues: CSVATPGQGATNEKLFF. CDR3 sequence (DNA): TGCAGCGTGGCTACCCCGGGACAGGGGGCAACTAATGAAAAACTGTTTTTT.

The rearrangement uses TRBV4-3 and TRBJ2-7; a possible D gene is TRBD2 (6 bases). Germline CDR1 is LGHNA and CDR2 is YSLEER. Trimming left V 1 base short and J 6 bases short, with 13 bases between. This CDR3 is built from 14 residues. The DNA for the CDR3 is TGCGCCAGCAGCCAAGGCGAAAGGCGGGGCGAGCAGTACTTC. It is translated as CASSQGERRGEQYF.

J is TRBJ2-1 and V is TRBV29-1, with 11 bases fitting TRBD2. Germline CDR1 reads SQVTM; CDR2 reads ANQGSEA. The CDR3 is 13 amino acids. The ends lost 6 bases at V and 7 bases at J; junction bases unmatched: 5. DNA of the CDR3: TGCAGCGTAGCTAGCGGGAGGCGGAATGAGCAGTTCTTC. Its protein is CSVASGRRNEQFF.

This clone was detected once. The gene calls are TRBV5-5 and TRBJ1-4, with unresolved D. Germline V gene data show CDR1 as SGHKS and CDR2 as YYEKEE (reference sequence). This CDR3 is 14 amino acids long. The germline V and J ends were trimmed by 2 bases and 2 bases, with 7 bases remaining between them. CDR3 nucleotide sequence: TGTGCCAGCAGCTTTCAGGAGACTAATGAAAAACTGTTTTTT. Its translation: CASSFQETNEKLFF.